The present T cell receptor (beta chain) was sequenced within a study of shared clonotypes between healthy human individuals. Trimming pared 0 bases from V and 5 bases from J, leaving 8 bases between. Germline CDR1 is SGDLS and CDR2 is YYNGEE. This CDR3 has 13 amino acids. Clones were sequenced by immunoSEQ multiplex PCR, and TCRdb holds only the in-frame ones, with some missing. Of 2.5 million or so clones in the sample, just over 90% were seen once. V usage is TRBV9 and J usage is TRBJ1-1; D is unclear. The sequenced material came from naive CD4+ T cells sorted from blood. The subset: CD45RA+ positively selected. The clonotype was recovered from a man younger than 30 in good health. CDR3 bases: TGTGCCAGCAGCGTAGACCATGATACTGAAGCTTTCTTT. Translation gives CASSVDHDTEAFF.